This TCR beta chain is from a study of OX40 agonist ivuxolimab in advanced cancers. At the level of the study: Patients receiving dose escalation had hepatocellular carcinoma, melanoma, renal cell or head and neck cancer.

Study conclusions and caveats: Researchers did not determine the expanded peripheral T cells' antigen specificity.

Germline values: CDR1 SGHTA, CDR2 FQGNSA. Trimming removed 0 bases at V and 10 bases at J, with 15 bases between. CDR3 length: 14 residues. The protocol was immunoSEQ multiplex PCR, while the TCRdb copy is restricted to in-frame clones and leaves out a portion. This table holds about 68,000 clones, 86% found once. Regarding this clone: Its specificity is unknown.

This receptor was identified in an adult with an advanced solid tumor such as melanoma, head and neck, liver or kidney cancer. The chain employs TRBV7-2 and TRBJ1-1; no reliable D call. The specimen comprised CD4+ or CD8+ T cells sorted from blood, sampled in a trial of the OX40 agonist ivuxolimab. The CDR3 nucleotides read TGTGCCAGCAGCTTAGCGCTAGAGACACGCTCAGCTTTCTTT. Its protein product is CASSLALETRSAFF.